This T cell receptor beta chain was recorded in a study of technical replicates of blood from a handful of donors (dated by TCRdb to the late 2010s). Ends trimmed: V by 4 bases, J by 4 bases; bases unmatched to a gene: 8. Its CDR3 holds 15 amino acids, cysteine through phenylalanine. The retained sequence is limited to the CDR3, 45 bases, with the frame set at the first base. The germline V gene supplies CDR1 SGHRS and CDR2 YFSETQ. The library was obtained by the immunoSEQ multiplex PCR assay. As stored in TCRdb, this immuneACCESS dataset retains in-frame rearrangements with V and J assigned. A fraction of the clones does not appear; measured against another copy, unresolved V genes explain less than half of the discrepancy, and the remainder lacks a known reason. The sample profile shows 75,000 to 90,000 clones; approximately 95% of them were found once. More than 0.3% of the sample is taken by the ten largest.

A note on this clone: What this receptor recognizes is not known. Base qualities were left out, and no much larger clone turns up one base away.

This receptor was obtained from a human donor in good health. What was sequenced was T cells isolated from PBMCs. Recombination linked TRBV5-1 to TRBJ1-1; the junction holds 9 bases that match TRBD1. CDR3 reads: CASSLGQGMVTEAFF. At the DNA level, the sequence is TGCGCCAGCAGCCTGGGACAGGGCATGGTCACTGAAGCTTTCTTT.